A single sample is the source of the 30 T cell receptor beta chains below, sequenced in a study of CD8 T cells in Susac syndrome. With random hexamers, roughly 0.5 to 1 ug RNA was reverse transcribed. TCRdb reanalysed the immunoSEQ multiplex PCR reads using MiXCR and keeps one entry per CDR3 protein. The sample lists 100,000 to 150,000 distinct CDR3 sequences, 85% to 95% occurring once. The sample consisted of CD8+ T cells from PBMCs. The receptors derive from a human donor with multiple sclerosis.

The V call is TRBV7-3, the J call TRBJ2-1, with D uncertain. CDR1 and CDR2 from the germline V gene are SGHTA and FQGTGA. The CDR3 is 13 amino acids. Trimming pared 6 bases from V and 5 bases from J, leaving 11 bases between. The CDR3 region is CASSYSRNNEQFF. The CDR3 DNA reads TGTGCCAGCAGTTACTCGCGGAACAATGAGCAGTTCTTC.

CDR3 DNA: TGTGCCAGCAGTTGGGCCCTGACCTACGAGCAGTACTTC. Its translation: CASSWALTYEQYF. The gene calls are TRBV28 and TRBJ2-7; D call uncertain. The CDR3 has 13 residues. From germline, CDR1 is MDHEN and CDR2 SYDVKM. The V end lost 4 bases, the J end lost 2 bases, and 9 bases lay between the germline ends.

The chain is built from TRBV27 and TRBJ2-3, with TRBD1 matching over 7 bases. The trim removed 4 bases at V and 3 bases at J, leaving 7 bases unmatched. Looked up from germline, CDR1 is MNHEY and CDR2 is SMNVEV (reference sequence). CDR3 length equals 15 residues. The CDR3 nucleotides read TGTGCCAGCAGTTCAGGACAGGTGGAAACAGATACGCAGTATTTT. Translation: CASSSGQVETDTQYF.

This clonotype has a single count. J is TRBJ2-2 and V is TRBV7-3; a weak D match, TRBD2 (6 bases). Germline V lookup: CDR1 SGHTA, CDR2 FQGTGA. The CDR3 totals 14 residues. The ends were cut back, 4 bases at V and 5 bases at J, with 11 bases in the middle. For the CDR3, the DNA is TGTGCCAGCAGCTCCCTAGCGTGGACCGGGGAGCTGTTTTTT. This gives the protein CASSSLAWTGELFF.

CDR3 in amino acids: CASSQPGRANTGELFF. In DNA form, the CDR3 reads TGTGCCAGCAGCCAACCTGGACGAGCGAACACCGGGGAGCTGTTTTTT. This rearrangement joins TRBV14 to TRBJ2-2, with D hard to call. CDR1 and CDR2 from the germline V gene are SGHDN and FVKESK. The CDR3 spans 16 residues. Deletions cut 2 bases from V and 0 bases from J, with 10 bases between.

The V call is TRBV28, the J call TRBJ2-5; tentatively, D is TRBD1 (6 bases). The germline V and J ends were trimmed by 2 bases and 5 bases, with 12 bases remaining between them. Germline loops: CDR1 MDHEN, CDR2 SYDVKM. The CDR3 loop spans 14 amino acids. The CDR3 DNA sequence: TGTGCCAGCAGTTTACCAGGGGTAGGGGAGACCCAGTACTTC. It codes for CASSLPGVGETQYF.

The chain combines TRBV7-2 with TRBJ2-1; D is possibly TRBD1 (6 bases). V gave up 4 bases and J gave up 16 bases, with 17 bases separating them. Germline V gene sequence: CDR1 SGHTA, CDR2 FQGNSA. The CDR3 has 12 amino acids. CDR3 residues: CASSSRPRGTFF. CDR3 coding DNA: TGTGCCAGCAGCTCAAGGCCTAGGGGGACATTCTTC.

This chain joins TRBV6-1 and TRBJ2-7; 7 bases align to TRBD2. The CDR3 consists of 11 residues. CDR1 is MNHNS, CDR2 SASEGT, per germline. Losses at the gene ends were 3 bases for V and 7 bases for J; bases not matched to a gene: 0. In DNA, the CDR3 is TGTGCCAGCAGTGAGGGAGGGGAGCAGTACGTC. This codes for CASSEGGEQYV.

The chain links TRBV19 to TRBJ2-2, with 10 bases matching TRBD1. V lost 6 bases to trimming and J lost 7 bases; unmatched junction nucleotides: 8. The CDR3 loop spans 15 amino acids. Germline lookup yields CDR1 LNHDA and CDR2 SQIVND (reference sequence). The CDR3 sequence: CASRARDRGIGELFF. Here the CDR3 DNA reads TGTGCCAGTAGGGCCAGGGACAGGGGTATCGGGGAGCTGTTTTTT.

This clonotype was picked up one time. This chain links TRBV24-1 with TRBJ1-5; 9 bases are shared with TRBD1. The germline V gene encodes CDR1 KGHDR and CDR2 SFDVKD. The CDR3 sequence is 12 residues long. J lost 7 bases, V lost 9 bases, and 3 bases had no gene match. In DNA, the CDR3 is TGTGCCACCGGGACAGGGTCCCAGCCCCAGCATTTT. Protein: CATGTGSQPQHF.

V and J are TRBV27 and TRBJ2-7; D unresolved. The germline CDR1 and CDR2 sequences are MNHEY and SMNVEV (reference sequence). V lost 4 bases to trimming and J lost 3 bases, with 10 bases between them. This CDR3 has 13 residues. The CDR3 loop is CASSSRFLYEQYF. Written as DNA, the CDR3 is TGTGCCAGCAGTTCCAGGTTCCTCTACGAGCAGTACTTC.

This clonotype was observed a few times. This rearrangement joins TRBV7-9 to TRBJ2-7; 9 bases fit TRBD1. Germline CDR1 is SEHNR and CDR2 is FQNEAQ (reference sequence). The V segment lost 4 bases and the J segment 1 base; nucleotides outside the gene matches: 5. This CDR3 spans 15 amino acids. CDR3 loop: CASSSPGQGSYEQYF. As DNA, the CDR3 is TGTGCCAGCAGCTCCCCGGGACAGGGATCCTACGAGCAGTACTTC. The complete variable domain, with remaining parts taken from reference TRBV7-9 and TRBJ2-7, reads DTGVSQNPRHKITKRGQNVTFRCDPISEHNRLYWYRQTLGQGPEFLTYFQNEAQLEKSRLLSDRFSAERPKGSFSTLEIQRTEQGDSAMYLCASSSPGQGSYEQYFGPGTRLTVT.

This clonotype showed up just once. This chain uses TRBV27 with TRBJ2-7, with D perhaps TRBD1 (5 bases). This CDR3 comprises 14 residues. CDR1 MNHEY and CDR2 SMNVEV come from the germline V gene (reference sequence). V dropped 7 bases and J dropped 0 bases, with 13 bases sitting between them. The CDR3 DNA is TGTGCCAGCAAAGAACAGGCCAGCTCCTACGAGCAGTACGTC. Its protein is CASKEQASSYEQYV.

The DNA of the CDR3 is TGTGCCAGCAGCTCGAGGGACAGGGGAGTTGCCACTGAAGCTTTCTTT. The encoded protein is CASSSRDRGVATEAFF. The chain recombines TRBV5-4 with TRBJ1-1; 10 bases align to TRBD1. CDR1 and CDR2 from the germline V gene are SGHNT and YYREEE (reference sequence). V gave up 3 bases and J gave up 4 bases; unmatched junction bases: 9. The CDR3 is 16 residues long.

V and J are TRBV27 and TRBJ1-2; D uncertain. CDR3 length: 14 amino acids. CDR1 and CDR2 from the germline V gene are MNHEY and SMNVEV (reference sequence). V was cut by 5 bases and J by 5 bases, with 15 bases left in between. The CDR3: CASSPIGTVYGYTF. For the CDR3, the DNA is TGTGCCAGCAGTCCCATAGGAACCGTTTATGGCTACACCTTC.

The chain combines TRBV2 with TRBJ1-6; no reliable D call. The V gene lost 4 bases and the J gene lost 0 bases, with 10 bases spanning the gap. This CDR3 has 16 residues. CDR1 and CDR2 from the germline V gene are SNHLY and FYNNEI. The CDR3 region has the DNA TGTGCCAGCAGTGCCGACGGGGTCTCCTATAATTCACCCCTCCACTTT. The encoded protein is CASSADGVSYNSPLHF.

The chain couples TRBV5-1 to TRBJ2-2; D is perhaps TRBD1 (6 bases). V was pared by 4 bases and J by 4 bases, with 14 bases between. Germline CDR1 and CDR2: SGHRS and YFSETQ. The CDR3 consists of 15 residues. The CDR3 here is CASSLRTDSTGELFF. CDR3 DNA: TGCGCCAGCAGCCTGCGGACAGATTCCACCGGGGAGCTGTTTTTT.

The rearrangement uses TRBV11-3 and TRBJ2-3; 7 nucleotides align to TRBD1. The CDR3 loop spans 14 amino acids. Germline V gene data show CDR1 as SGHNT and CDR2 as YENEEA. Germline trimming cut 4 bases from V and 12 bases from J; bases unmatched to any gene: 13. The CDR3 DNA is TGTGCCAGCAGCTCTCGGATCGGAGACAGGGCACAGTATTTT. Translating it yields CASSSRIGDRAQYF.

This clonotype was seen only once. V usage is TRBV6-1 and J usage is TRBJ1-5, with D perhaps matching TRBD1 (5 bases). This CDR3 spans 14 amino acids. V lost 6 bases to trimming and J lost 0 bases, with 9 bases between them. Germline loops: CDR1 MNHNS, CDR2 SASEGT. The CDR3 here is CASSLDNSNQPQHF. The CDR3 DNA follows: TGTGCCAGCAGCCTGGACAATAGCAATCAGCCCCAGCATTTT.

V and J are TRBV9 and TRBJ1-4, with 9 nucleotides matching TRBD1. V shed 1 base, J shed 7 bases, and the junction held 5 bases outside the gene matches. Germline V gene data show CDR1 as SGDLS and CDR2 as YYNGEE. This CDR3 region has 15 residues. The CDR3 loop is CASSVMTGGGEKLFF. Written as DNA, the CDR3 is TGTGCCAGCAGCGTAATGACAGGGGGAGGTGAAAAACTGTTTTTT.

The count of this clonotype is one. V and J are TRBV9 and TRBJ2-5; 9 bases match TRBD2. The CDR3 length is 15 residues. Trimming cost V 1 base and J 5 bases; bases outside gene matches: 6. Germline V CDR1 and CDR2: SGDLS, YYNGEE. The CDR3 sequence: CASSVFSGSGETQYF. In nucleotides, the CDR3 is TGTGCCAGCAGCGTATTTAGCGGGAGCGGTGAGACCCAGTACTTC.

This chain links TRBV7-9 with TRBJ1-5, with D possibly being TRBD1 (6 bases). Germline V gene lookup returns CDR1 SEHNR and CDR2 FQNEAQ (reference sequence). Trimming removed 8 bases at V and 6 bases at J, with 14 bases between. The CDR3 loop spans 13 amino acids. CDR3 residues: CASRAGESQPQHF. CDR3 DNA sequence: TGTGCCAGCCGGGCAGGGGAAAGTCAGCCCCAGCATTTT.

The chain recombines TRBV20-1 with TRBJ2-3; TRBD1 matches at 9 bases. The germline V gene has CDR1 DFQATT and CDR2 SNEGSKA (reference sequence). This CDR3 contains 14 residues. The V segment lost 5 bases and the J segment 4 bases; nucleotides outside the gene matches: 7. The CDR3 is CSARDRAVADTQYF. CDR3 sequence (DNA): TGCAGTGCTCGGGACAGGGCGGTTGCAGATACGCAGTATTTT.

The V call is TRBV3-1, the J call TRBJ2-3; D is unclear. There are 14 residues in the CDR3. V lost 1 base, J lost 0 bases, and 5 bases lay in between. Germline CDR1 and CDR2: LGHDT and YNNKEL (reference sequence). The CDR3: CASSQAGSTDTQYF. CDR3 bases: TGTGCCAGCAGCCAAGCCGGGAGCACAGATACGCAGTATTTT.

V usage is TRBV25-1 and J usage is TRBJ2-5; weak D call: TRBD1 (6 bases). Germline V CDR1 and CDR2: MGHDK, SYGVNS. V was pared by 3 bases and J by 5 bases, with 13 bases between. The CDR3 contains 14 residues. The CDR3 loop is CASSDSGVGETQYF. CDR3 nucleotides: TGTGCCAGCAGTGACTCAGGGGTGGGGGAGACCCAGTACTTC.

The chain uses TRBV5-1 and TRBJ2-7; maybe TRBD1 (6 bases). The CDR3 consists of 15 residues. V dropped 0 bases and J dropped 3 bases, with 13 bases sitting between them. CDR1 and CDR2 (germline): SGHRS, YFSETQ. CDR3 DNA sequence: TGCGCCAGCAGCTTGGCAGGGGTATCTCTCTACGAGCAGTACTTC. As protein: CASSLAGVSLYEQYF. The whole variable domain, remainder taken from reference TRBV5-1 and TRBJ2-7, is KAGVTQTPRYLIKTRGQQVTLSCSPISGHRSVSWYQQTPGQGLQFLFEYFSETQRNKGNFPGRFSGRQFSNSRSEMNVSTLELGDSALYLCASSLAGVSLYEQYFGPGTRLTVT.

CDR3: CASSFLGGRGSTKNIQYF. The CDR3 region has the DNA TGTGCCAGCAGCTTCCTCGGGGGCAGGGGATCGACCAAAAACATTCAGTACTTC. This chain links TRBV7-9 with TRBJ2-4; D may correspond to TRBD1 or TRBD2 (6 bases each). CDR1 and CDR2 from the germline V gene are SEHNR and FQNEAQ (reference sequence). CDR3 size: 18 residues. V was shortened by 3 bases and J by 2 bases, with 20 bases between the two germline ends.

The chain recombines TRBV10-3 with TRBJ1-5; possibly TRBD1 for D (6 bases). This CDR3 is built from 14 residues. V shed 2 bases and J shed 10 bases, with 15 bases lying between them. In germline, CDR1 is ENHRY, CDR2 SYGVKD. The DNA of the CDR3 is TGTGCCATCAGTGAGATGGGGGGCGCGGGCCCCCAGCATTTT. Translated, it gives CAISEMGGAGPQHF.

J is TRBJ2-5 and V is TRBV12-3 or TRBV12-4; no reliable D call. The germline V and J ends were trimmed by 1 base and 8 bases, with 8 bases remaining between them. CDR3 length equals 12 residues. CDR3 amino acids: CASSLEFHTQYF. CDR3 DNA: TGTGCCAGCAGTTTAGAGTTCCACACCCAGTACTTC.

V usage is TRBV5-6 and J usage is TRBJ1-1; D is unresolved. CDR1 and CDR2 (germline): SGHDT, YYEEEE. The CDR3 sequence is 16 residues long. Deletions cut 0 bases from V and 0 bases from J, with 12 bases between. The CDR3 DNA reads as TGTGCCAGCAGCTTGGTATCTGCCAGGATGAACACTGAAGCTTTCTTT. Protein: CASSLVSARMNTEAFF.